One and the same sample provided the 4 T cell receptor beta chains below, sequenced in a study of control samples from healthy donors and cancer patients. The table came from immunoSEQ multiplex PCR; TCRdb's copy has only in-frame clones and leaves some out. The sample carries tens of thousands of clones, 88% recorded once. Sequenced: blood. The receptor source for this set is a woman between 50 and 59 years old in good health.

The chain has TRBV4-2 and TRBJ2-3; perhaps TRBD2 as D (6 bases). This CDR3 contains 16 residues. In germline, CDR1 is LGHNA, CDR2 YNFKEQ. V was shortened by 3 bases and J by 1 base, with 14 bases between the two germline ends. Written as DNA, the CDR3 is TGTGCCAGCAGCCAGGCACTAGCCCAAGGCACAGATACGCAGTATTTT. Translated, it gives CASSQALAQGTDTQYF.

V usage is TRBV6-1 and J usage is TRBJ1-2; TRBD1 matches at 10 bases. The germline gives CDR1 MNHNS, CDR2 SASEGT. V shed 1 base and J 4 bases; nucleotides not matched to a gene: 3. The CDR3 spans 15 residues. The CDR3 sequence is CASSEVDRGIYGYTF. The CDR3 DNA is TGTGCCAGCAGTGAAGTGGACAGGGGGATCTATGGCTACACCTTC.

The chain carries TRBV5-1 and TRBJ2-3; D gene ambiguous. Per the germline V gene, CDR1 is SGHRS and CDR2 is YFSETQ. Trimming took 2 bases from V and 0 from J, leaving 7 bases between them. The CDR3 runs to 14 residues. CDR3 residues: CASSLFGSTDTQYF. The CDR3 DNA sequence: TGCGCCAGCAGCTTATTTGGGAGCACAGATACGCAGTATTTT.

The chain links TRBV5-1 to TRBJ2-2; a weak D match, TRBD1 (6 bases). Germline V gene sequence: CDR1 SGHRS, CDR2 YFSETQ. With 5 bases removed from V and 0 bases from J, the gap between germline ends came to 11 bases. This CDR3 spans 15 amino acids. CDR3 in DNA: TGCGCCAGCAGACCCCGGACAGCGAACACCGGGGAGCTGTTTTTT. Translation: CASRPRTANTGELFF.